Listed here are 27 T cell receptor beta chains from one sample, sequenced in a study of multiple sclerosis patients with progressive multifocal leukoencephalopathy. Assay: immunoSEQ multiplex PCR; the TCRdb copy retains only in-frame clones and omits some. The sample includes roughly 31,000 clones, 89% seen only once; the top ten take around 1.4%. The time point: before natalizumab initiation. Sequenced: PBMCs. All receptors come from a human donor with multiple sclerosis.

The CDR3, as DNA: TGCAGCGTTGACGGGAGGTACACAGATACGCAGTATTTT. Amino acids: CSVDGRYTDTQYF. V usage is TRBV29-1 and J usage is TRBJ2-3; TRBD2 agrees at 7 bases. The V gene end was trimmed by 3 bases and the J gene end by 2 bases; junction bases not matched to a gene: 2. The CDR3 covers 13 residues. Looked up from germline, CDR1 is SQVTM and CDR2 is ANQGSEA.

This chain uses TRBV18 with TRBJ2-5; no clear D gene. The DNA end is a closer match to TRBJ2-7, so the J assignment may be wrong. From germline, CDR1 is KGHSH and CDR2 LQKENI. CDR3 length: 14 amino acids. CDR3 region: CASSPSQETYEQYF. CDR3 in DNA: TGTGCCAGCTCACCGAGTCAGGAAACCTACGAGCAGTACTTC.

V usage is TRBV12-5 and J usage is TRBJ1-1, with unresolved D. CDR1 LGHNT and CDR2 FRNRAP come from the germline V gene. Trimming left V 3 bases short and J 4 bases short, with 6 bases between. This CDR3 spans 12 amino acids. CDR3 sequence reads: CASGFGVTEAFF. The CDR3 DNA follows: TGTGCTAGTGGTTTTGGGGTCACTGAAGCTTTCTTT. The full variable domain, in which reference TRBV12-5 and TRBJ1-1 provide the parts outside the CDR3, is DARVTQTPRHKVTEMGQEVTMRCQPILGHNTVFWYRQTMMQGLELLAYFRNRAPLDDSGMPKDRFSAEMPDATLATLKIQPSEPRDSAVYFCASGFGVTEAFFGQGTRLTVV.

This chain uses TRBV28 with TRBJ1-5; D unresolved. V was cut by 5 bases and J by 3 bases, with 14 bases left in between. This CDR3 is 15 amino acids long. The germline gives CDR1 MDHEN, CDR2 SYDVKM. CDR3 residues: CASSPPGGNNQPQHF. The CDR3 nucleotides read TGTGCCAGCAGTCCTCCCGGCGGAAACAATCAGCCCCAGCATTTT. Together with reference TRBV28 and TRBJ1-5, the CDR3 gives the full variable domain: DVKVTQSSRYLVKRTGEKVFLECVQDMDHENMFWYRQDPGLGLRLIYFSYDVKMKEKGDIPEGYSVSREKKERFSLILESASTNQTSMYLCASSPPGGNNQPQHFGDGTRLSIL.

The V gene is TRBV5-6, the J gene TRBJ2-1, with D perhaps TRBD2 (5 bases). Germline assignment: CDR1 SGHDT and CDR2 YYEEEE. Trimming stripped 1 base from V and 7 bases from J, with 12 bases between. CDR3 length equals 14 residues. CDR3 sequence: CASSLPMRGNEQFF. DNA of the CDR3: TGTGCCAGCAGCTTGCCCATGCGAGGGAATGAGCAGTTCTTC.

The V gene is TRBV6-4, the J gene TRBJ2-4, with D maybe TRBD2 (6 bases). Germline CDR1 is MRHNA and CDR2 is SNTAGT. The CDR3 is made up of 16 amino acids. Trimming pared 0 bases from V and 7 bases from J, leaving 16 bases between. The CDR3 DNA reads as TGTGCCAGCAGTGACTCCGGGAGAGACAAGGCGAACATTCAGTACTTC. Translating gives CASSDSGRDKANIQYF.

This chain connects TRBV29-1 to TRBJ2-3, with D uncertain. V dropped 5 bases and J dropped 6 bases, with 6 bases sitting between them. Germline CDR1 is SQVTM and CDR2 is ANQGSEA. CDR3 length: 10 amino acids. The CDR3, as DNA: TGCAGCGTTTTCATGGATACGCAGTATTTT. Translated: CSVFMDTQYF.

For the CDR3, the DNA is TGTGCCAGCAGCCTCGGGGCTATTGACTATGGCTACACCTTC. This codes for CASSLGAIDYGYTF. V gene TRBV7-9 combines with J gene TRBJ1-2, with a tentative D call TRBD1 (5 bases). V was pared by 5 bases and J by 3 bases, with 13 bases between. Germline V gene data show CDR1 as SEHNR and CDR2 as FQNEAQ (reference sequence). The CDR3 has 14 amino acids.

J is TRBJ2-7 and V is TRBV27; tentatively, D is TRBD2 (5 bases). Germline loops: CDR1 MNHEY, CDR2 SMNVEV (reference sequence). This CDR3 has 14 residues. With 2 bases removed from V and 2 bases from J, the gap between germline ends came to 10 bases. DNA for the CDR3: TGTGCCAGCAGTTTAACGGGAAAGCCCTACGAGCAGTACTTC. This translates into CASSLTGKPYEQYF.

This clone was observed a handful of times. This rearrangement joins TRBV18 to TRBJ2-7; no clear D gene. Per the germline V gene, CDR1 is KGHSH and CDR2 is LQKENI. CDR3 length: 13 residues. V was trimmed by 2 bases and J by 4 bases, leaving 9 bases between them. CDR3 coding DNA: TGTGCCAGCTCACCATCCCAGGCTTACGAGCAGTACTTC. Its translation: CASSPSQAYEQYF.

The chain employs TRBV29-1 and TRBJ1-2; D unresolved. V was trimmed by 1 base and J by 4 bases, leaving 10 bases between them. The germline CDR1 and CDR2 sequences are SQVTM and ANQGSEA. This CDR3 is 13 amino acids long. In nucleotides, the CDR3 is TGCAGCGTTGAAGTTGATCCCATCTATGGCTACACCTTC. Its translation: CSVEVDPIYGYTF.

This clone was recorded once. This chain uses TRBV4-3 with TRBJ2-1, with unresolved D. Germline assignment: CDR1 LGHNA and CDR2 YSLEER. The CDR3 is 13 amino acids. Trimming removed 4 bases from V and 4 bases from J, with 8 bases in between. This chain's CDR3 is CASSRDRYNEQFF. The CDR3 nucleotides read TGCGCCAGCAGCCGAGATAGGTACAATGAGCAGTTCTTC.

The chain is built from TRBV7-8 and TRBJ1-1, with 8 bases aligning to TRBD1. Germline CDR1 and CDR2: SGHVS and FQNEAQ. CDR3 length: 18 amino acids. J lost 4 bases, V lost 1 base, and 14 bases had no gene match. CDR3 DNA sequence: TGTGCCAGCAGCTTAGTTAAGACAGGGGAGTCATTGCGCACTGAAGCTTTCTTT. Amino acid sequence: CASSLVKTGESLRTEAFF.

The chain recombines TRBV9 with TRBJ2-1, with 8 bases identical to TRBD2. Germline loops: CDR1 SGDLS, CDR2 YYNGEE. V trimming: 3 bases; J trimming: 10 bases; junction bases outside the gene matches: 12. This CDR3 contains 15 residues. CDR3: CASSASGLGGREQFF. CDR3 sequence (DNA): TGTGCCAGCAGCGCCTCGGGACTAGGGGGGAGGGAGCAGTTCTTC. The variable domain in full, with the rest retrieved from reference TRBV9 and TRBJ2-1, is DSGVTQTPKHLITATGQRVTLRCSPRSGDLSVYWYQQSLDQGLQFLIQYYNGEERAKGNILERFSAQQFPDLHSELNLSSLELGDSALYFCASSASGLGGREQFFGPGTRLTVL.

The sample holds one count of this clone. V gene TRBV18 combines with J gene TRBJ2-2; D is ambiguous. Germline CDR1 reads KGHSH; CDR2 reads LQKENI. V shed 6 bases and J shed 3 bases, with 5 bases lying between them. There are 12 residues in the CDR3. The CDR3 DNA is TGTGCCAGCTCCCCAGACACCGGGGAGCTGTTTTTT. Amino acids: CASSPDTGELFF.

J is TRBJ1-1 and V is TRBV10-1, with 7 bases lining up with TRBD1. CDR3 length equals 15 residues. V trimming: 7 bases; J trimming: 0 bases; junction bases outside the gene matches: 8. Germline CDR1 is WNHNN and CDR2 is SYGVQD (reference sequence). This CDR3 reads CASNQGGQMNTEAFF. Here the CDR3 DNA reads TGCGCCAGCAATCAGGGGGGACAGATGAACACTGAAGCTTTCTTT.

The chain recombines TRBV5-1 with TRBJ1-1; D is undetermined. V shed 2 bases and J shed 5 bases, with 13 bases lying between them. Germline V gives CDR1 SGHRS, CDR2 YFSETQ. This CDR3 comprises 14 residues. The CDR3, as DNA: TGCGCCAGCAGCTTCCAGATAACGAGTACTGAAGCTTTCTTT. It encodes CASSFQITSTEAFF.

In this sample, this clone turned up a few times. The chain recombines TRBV4-1 with TRBJ1-3; tentatively, D is TRBD1 (5 bases). Germline loops: CDR1 MGHRA, CDR2 YSYEKL. V was cut by 1 base and J by 0 bases, with 10 bases left in between. The CDR3 is 16 amino acids. The CDR3 nucleotides read TGCGCCAGCAGCCAAGGGGGCACCTTCTCTGGAAACACCATATATTTT. Amino acid sequence: CASSQGGTFSGNTIYF.

DNA for the CDR3: TGCGCCAGCAGCCAAGATAAGGAAGGGTCCACAGATACGCAGTATTTT. Amino acid sequence: CASSQDKEGSTDTQYF. The chain recombines TRBV4-3 with TRBJ2-3, with D hard to call. This CDR3 is 16 amino acids long. Germline CDR1 and CDR2: LGHNA and YSLEER. Trimming removed 0 bases from V and 2 bases from J, with 12 bases in between.

CDR3: CASSQGFRGPGANVLTF. The DNA for the CDR3 is TGTGCCAGCAGCCAAGGTTTCAGGGGGCCCGGGGCCAACGTCCTGACTTTC. The genes are TRBV4-2 and TRBJ2-6; 8 bases align to TRBD1. J gave up 4 bases and V 1 base, and 6 bases lay outside the gene matches. The CDR3 consists of 17 residues. Germline lookup yields CDR1 LGHNA and CDR2 YNFKEQ.

The CDR3: CASSTGLAADTQYF. CDR3 bases: TGTGCCAGCAGTACGGGACTAGCGGCAGATACGCAGTATTTT. The chain carries TRBV6-5 and TRBJ2-3; TRBD2 aligns across 11 bases. V dropped 5 bases and J dropped 4; count of bases not matched to a gene: 2. There are 14 residues in the CDR3. Germline V lookup: CDR1 MNHEY, CDR2 SVGAGI.

This chain connects TRBV7-6 to TRBJ2-7, with 7 bases matching TRBD2. The J segment lost 2 bases and the V segment lost 3 bases, leaving 13 bases of the junction unmatched. Germline CDR1 and CDR2: SGHVS and FNYEAQ. The CDR3 runs to 17 residues. CDR3 sequence reads: CASSLLKRERGAYEQYF. The CDR3 region has the DNA TGTGCCAGCAGCTTGCTTAAGCGGGAAAGGGGTGCCTACGAGCAGTACTTC.

This clone came up a few times. The J gene is TRBJ1-1, the V gene TRBV2; D is unresolved. This CDR3 is built from 11 residues. CDR1 is SNHLY, CDR2 FYNNEI, per germline. Trimming removed 7 bases from V and 5 bases from J, with 8 bases in between. The CDR3 nucleotides read TGTGCCAGCAACTTGGGGACTGAAGCTTTCTTT. Translated, it gives CASNLGTEAFF. The full variable domain, completed using reference TRBV2 and TRBJ1-1, is EPEVTQTPSHQVTQMGQEVILRCVPISNHLYFYWYRQILGQKVEFLVSFYNNEISEKSEIFDDQFSVERPDGSNFTLKIRSTKLEDSAMYFCASNLGTEAFFGQGTRLTVV.

The V call is TRBV5-1, the J call TRBJ2-5; 9 nucleotides match TRBD2. The CDR3 extends over 14 amino acids. J was trimmed by 2 bases and V by 7 bases; bases with no gene match: 6. Per the germline V gene, CDR1 is SGHRS and CDR2 is YFSETQ. In nucleotides, the CDR3 is TGCGCCAGCTGCGTTGCGGGAGGGCAAGAGACCCAGTACTTC. Protein: CASCVAGGQETQYF.

The chain combines TRBV28 with TRBJ2-7, with 7 bases identical to TRBD1. This CDR3 is 15 amino acids long. Germline-derived CDR1 and CDR2 are MDHEN and SYDVKM. J gave up 2 bases and V 2 bases, and 6 bases lay outside the gene matches. The DNA of the CDR3 is TGTGCCAGCAGTTTAATACGTCAGGGGGCCTACGAGCAGTACTTC. Protein product: CASSLIRQGAYEQYF.

The chain is built from TRBV4-1 and TRBJ1-2; 7 bases match TRBD1. This CDR3 comprises 13 residues. Germline-derived CDR1 and CDR2 are MGHRA and YSYEKL. V gave up 3 bases and J gave up 7 bases; unmatched junction bases: 5. The CDR3 spells CASSQDPGGGYTF. In DNA form, the CDR3 reads TGCGCCAGCAGCCAGGACCCAGGGGGTGGCTACACCTTC.

The chain uses TRBV4-3 and TRBJ1-3, with 9 nucleotides matching TRBD1. The CDR3 has 16 residues. V shed 3 bases, J shed 2 bases, and the junction held 5 bases outside the gene matches. Germline CDR1 and CDR2: LGHNA and YSLEER. The CDR3 sequence: CASSQVTGGTGNTIYF. The CDR3 DNA reads TGCGCCAGCAGCCAGGTTACAGGGGGCACTGGAAACACCATATATTTT.